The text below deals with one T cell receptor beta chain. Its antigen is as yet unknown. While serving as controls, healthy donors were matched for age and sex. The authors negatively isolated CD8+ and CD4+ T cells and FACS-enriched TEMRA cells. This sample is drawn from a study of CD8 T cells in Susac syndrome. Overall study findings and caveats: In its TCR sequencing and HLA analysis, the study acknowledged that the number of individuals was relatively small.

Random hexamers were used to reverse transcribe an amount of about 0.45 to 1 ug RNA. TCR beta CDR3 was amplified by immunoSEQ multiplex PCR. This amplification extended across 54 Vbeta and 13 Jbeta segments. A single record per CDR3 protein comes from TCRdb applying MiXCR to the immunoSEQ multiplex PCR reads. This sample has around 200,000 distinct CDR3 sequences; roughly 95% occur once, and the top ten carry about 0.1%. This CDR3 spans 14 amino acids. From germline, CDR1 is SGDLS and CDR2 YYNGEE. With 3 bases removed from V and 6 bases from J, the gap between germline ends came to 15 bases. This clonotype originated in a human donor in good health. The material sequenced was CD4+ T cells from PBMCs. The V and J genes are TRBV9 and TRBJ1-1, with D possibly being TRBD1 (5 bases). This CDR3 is CASSAGRGMPEAFF. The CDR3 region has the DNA TGTGCCAGCAGCGCAGGGCGTGGGATGCCTGAAGCTTTCTTT.